This T cell receptor (beta chain) was found in a study of cytomegalovirus exposure and HLA in healthy donors. Study observations and caveats: The analysis excluded some indistinguishable V segments, including TRBV6-2 and TRBV6-3. Among TCR sequences, most were rare, though some public TCRs appeared in many donors.

Researchers ran the PCR with 60 Vbeta and 13 Jbeta primers. TCRdb's copy holds only in-frame clones and misses some; the assay was immunoSEQ multiplex PCR. The table records 150,000 to 200,000 clones, roughly 77% of them present only once. V lost 4 bases and J lost 9; bases outside the gene matches: 14. This CDR3 has 15 amino acids. CDR1 and CDR2 (germline): SGDLS, YYNGEE. Notes on this clone: The antigen is not known.

V usage is TRBV9 and J usage is TRBJ2-7; 9 bases align to TRBD1. Sequenced: PBMCs. This sequence was found in a man between 18 and 29 years old in good health and CMV-seropositive. CDR3 in amino acids: CASSPTGTGFLVQYF. The DNA of the CDR3 is TGTGCCAGCAGCCCGACCGGGACAGGGTTTCTCGTGCAGTACTTC.